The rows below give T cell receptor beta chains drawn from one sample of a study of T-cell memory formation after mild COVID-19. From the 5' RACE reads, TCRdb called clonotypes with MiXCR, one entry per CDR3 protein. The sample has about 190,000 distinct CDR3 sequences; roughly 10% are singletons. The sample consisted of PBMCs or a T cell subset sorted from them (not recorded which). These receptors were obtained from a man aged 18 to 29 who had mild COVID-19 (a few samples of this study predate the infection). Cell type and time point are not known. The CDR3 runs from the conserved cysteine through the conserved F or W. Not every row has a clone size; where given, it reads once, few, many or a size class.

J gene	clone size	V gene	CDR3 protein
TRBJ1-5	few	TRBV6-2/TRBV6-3	CASSYRGTFNQPQHF
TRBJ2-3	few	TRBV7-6	CASSLEGTASTDTQYF
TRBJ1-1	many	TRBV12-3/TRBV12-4	CASSFLKMNTEAFF
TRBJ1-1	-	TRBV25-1	CASSGVGFTEAFF
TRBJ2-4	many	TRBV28	CASNRSGTSGLAKNIQYF
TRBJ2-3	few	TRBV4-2	CASSPTLSDTQYF
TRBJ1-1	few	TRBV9	CASSATGMNTEAFF
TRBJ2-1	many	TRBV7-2	CASSLGGASYNEQFF
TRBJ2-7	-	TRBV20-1	CSADRTGNEQYF
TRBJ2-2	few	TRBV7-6	CASSADLNTGELFF
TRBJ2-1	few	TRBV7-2	CATQQGGTGNNEQFF
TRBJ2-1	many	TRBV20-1	CSAPKRGSSYNEQFF
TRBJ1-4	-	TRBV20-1	CRARATNEKLFF
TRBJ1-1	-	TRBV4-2	CASTDWGAEAFF
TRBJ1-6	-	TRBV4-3	CASSRDAGSPLSPLHF
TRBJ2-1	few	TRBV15	CATSRDTGRYNEQFF
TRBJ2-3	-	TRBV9	CASSITSGGALMDTQYF
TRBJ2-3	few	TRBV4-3	CASSQEISGGADTQYF
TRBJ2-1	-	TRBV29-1	CSANRGRNEQFF
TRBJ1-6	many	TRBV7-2	CASSLGGQGSPLHF
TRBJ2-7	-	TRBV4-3	CASSQAWRGNYEQYF
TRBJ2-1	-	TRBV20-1	CSARILVKHEQFF
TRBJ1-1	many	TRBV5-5	CASSLSYTEAFF
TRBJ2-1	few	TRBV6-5	CASSYRLAGDPQFF
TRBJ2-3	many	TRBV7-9	CASSSHSGEWADTQYF
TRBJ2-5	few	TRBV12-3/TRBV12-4	CASSWTSGGQETQYF
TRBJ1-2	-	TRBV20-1	CSAVRDRDPYTF
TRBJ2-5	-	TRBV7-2	CASTVRGRPLQETQYF
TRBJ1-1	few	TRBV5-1	CASSQVDTEAFF
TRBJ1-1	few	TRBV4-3	CASSQKTGWGTEAFF
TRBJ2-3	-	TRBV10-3	CAISDSGRFTDTQYF
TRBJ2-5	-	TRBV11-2	CASSSMTDQETQYF
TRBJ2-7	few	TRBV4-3	CASSPFSTGSYEQYF
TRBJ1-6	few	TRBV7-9	CASSLGAPGQGGSPLHF
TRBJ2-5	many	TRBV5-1	CASSMGLAGVEETQYF
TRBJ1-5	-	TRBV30	CAWSASGNQPQHF
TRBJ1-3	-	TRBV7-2	CASSLGQGIGNTIYF
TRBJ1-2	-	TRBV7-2	CASSSAAGRGNYGYTF
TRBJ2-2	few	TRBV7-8	CASSARLVANTGELFF
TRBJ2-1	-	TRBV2	CASRGYDEQFF
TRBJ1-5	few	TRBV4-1	CASSPRTVGVAQHF
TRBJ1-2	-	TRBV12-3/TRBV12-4	CASSPVPGNYGYTF
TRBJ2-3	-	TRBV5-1	CASSLVRSASTDTQYF
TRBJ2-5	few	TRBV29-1	CSVTPQETQYF
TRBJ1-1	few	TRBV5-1	CASSSTGTILEAFF
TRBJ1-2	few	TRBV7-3	CASSLRQGNGYTF